This T cell receptor beta chain was profiled in a study of Ad26.COV2.S vaccination and SARS-CoV-2 variants. Study results and caveats: There was reportedly substantial breadth in spike-specific CD8+ and CD4+ T cell responses after vaccination.

As for this clone: Its antigen is currently unknown.

TCRdb's table, derived via immunoSEQ multiplex PCR, lists solely in-frame clones and lacks some. Of around 140,000 clones in the sample, approximately 90% were seen once. Trimming stripped 1 base from V and 8 bases from J, with 8 bases between. The length of the CDR3 is 11 residues. Germline CDR1 is GTSNPN and CDR2 is SVGIG (reference sequence). The input for sequencing was peripheral blood, taken after recovery from COVID-19. J is TRBJ1-1 and V is TRBV30; no clear D gene. This clonotype was sampled from a human donor who had recovered from COVID-19. CDR3 DNA sequence: TGTGCCTGGAGTGCCCCCGGGGAAGCTTTCTTT. This codes for CAWSAPGEAFF.